What follows are 11 T cell receptor beta chains derived from one specimen sequenced in a study of T cell responses to AZD1222 COVID-19 vaccine. Clones were sequenced by immunoSEQ multiplex PCR, and TCRdb holds only the in-frame ones, with some missing. The sample has 100,000 to 150,000 clones, about nine tenths seen once; the top ten hold roughly 2%. Sequencing was performed on peripheral blood, taken 28 days after the second AZD1222 dose. The receptor set was obtained from an adult who received the AZD1222 COVID-19 vaccine.

DNA of the CDR3: TGTGCCAGCAGTGAACTGGGAAAAGGAGGAGAAAAACTGTTTTTT. Translating it yields CASSELGKGGEKLFF. The chain uses TRBV25-1 and TRBJ1-4; no definite D call. The CDR3 sequence is 15 residues long. The germline V gene has CDR1 MGHDK and CDR2 SYGVNS. V was cut by 2 bases and J by 8 bases, with 15 bases left in between.

This clone was seen just once. CDR3 residues: CAWSSGRPTSSYNEQFF. CDR3 nucleotides: TGTGCCTGGAGTAGCGGGAGGCCCACTAGCTCCTACAATGAGCAGTTCTTC. The genes are TRBV30 and TRBJ2-1; 9 nucleotides line up with TRBD2. The CDR3 consists of 17 residues. The V gene's germline CDR1 is GTSNPN and CDR2 SVGIG (reference sequence). The ends lost 2 bases at V and 0 bases at J; junction bases unmatched: 8.

The genes are TRBV19 and TRBJ2-7; D is unclear. Trimming took off 3 bases at V and 5 bases at J, with 14 bases between the two ends. Per the germline V gene, CDR1 is LNHDA and CDR2 is SQIVND (reference sequence). CDR3 length: 14 residues. Written as DNA, the CDR3 is TGTGCCAGTAGTATGGGCAGCTCTTGGGACGAGCAGTACGTC. This codes for CASSMGSSWDEQYV.

The chain couples TRBV7-9 to TRBJ2-5, with a weak D call TRBD2 (5 bases). The germline V and J ends were trimmed by 7 bases and 9 bases, with 15 bases remaining between them. Germline CDR1 is SEHNR and CDR2 is FQNEAQ (reference sequence). The CDR3 covers 12 residues. The CDR3 DNA is TGTGCCAGCAAGTACGACGGGAAGGCCCAGTACTTC. Translated: CASKYDGKAQYF. The full variable domain, rest sourced from reference TRBV7-9 and TRBJ2-5, is DTGVSQNPRHKITKRGQNVTFRCDPISEHNRLYWYRQTLGQGPEFLTYFQNEAQLEKSRLLSDRFSAERPKGSFSTLEIQRTEQGDSAMYLCASKYDGKAQYFGPGTRLLVL.

The rearrangement links TRBV13 to TRBJ2-2, with 9 bases matching TRBD1. The germline CDR1 and CDR2 sequences are PRHDT and FYEKMQ (reference sequence). The CDR3 runs 15 residues. J gave up 6 bases and V 5 bases, and 7 bases lay outside the gene matches. The CDR3 is CASSPRDREAGELFF. The CDR3 DNA follows: TGTGCCAGCAGCCCCCGGGACAGGGAGGCCGGGGAGCTGTTTTTT.

The rearrangement uses TRBV3-1 (or the pseudogene TRBV3-2) and TRBJ2-1; D may match TRBD1 or TRBD2 (5 bases each). The V end lost 4 bases, the J end lost 1 base, and 11 bases lay between the germline ends. Germline V gives CDR1 LGHDT, CDR2 YNNKEL (reference sequence). The CDR3 covers 15 residues. The CDR3 sequence is CASSLRGLSYNEQFF. The CDR3 DNA sequence: TGTGCCAGCAGCCTGAGGGGTTTATCCTACAATGAGCAGTTCTTC.

The chain recombines TRBV6-5 with TRBJ2-2, with a weak D call TRBD1 (5 bases). With 6 bases removed from V and 0 bases from J, the gap between germline ends came to 11 bases. This CDR3 comprises 15 residues. CDR1 and CDR2 (germline): MNHEY, SVGAGI. CDR3 in amino acids: CASRPGASNTGELFF. Written as DNA, the CDR3 is TGTGCCAGCAGGCCTGGGGCTTCGAACACCGGGGAGCTGTTTTTT.

V and J are TRBV4-1 and TRBJ1-5; D not resolved. The CDR3 has 12 amino acids. The germline CDR1 and CDR2 sequences are MGHRA and YSYEKL. The V and J ends lost 1 base and 5 bases respectively, with 3 bases between them. In DNA, the CDR3 is TGCGCCAGCAGCCAAGGCGATCAGCCCCAGCATTTT. Its translation: CASSQGDQPQHF.

This clone was picked up one time. V gene TRBV2 combines with J gene TRBJ1-2; D perhaps matches TRBD1 (6 bases). The CDR3 is made up of 14 amino acids. Germline V lookup: CDR1 SNHLY, CDR2 FYNNEI. The ends were cut back, 4 bases at V and 4 bases at J, with 13 bases in the middle. CDR3 nucleotides: TGTGCCAGCAGTGTACAGGGAGTAGCCTATGGCTACACCTTC. It encodes CASSVQGVAYGYTF.

This clone was counted a single time. V is TRBV18 and J is TRBJ2-1, with TRBD2 matching over 11 bases. V lost 2 bases and J lost 5; bases outside the gene matches: 2. There are 15 residues in the CDR3. Germline V gene data show CDR1 as KGHSH and CDR2 as LQKENI. Here the CDR3 reads CASSPSLAGDNEQFF. The CDR3 DNA reads as TGTGCCAGCTCACCATCACTAGCGGGGGACAATGAGCAGTTCTTC.

This chain uses TRBV5-1 with TRBJ1-6; D gene ambiguous. Germline V gives CDR1 SGHRS, CDR2 YFSETQ. V was pared by 3 bases and J by 5 bases, with 9 bases between. The CDR3 loop spans 14 amino acids. The DNA of the CDR3 is TGCGCCAGCAGCTCCGACTCTAATAATTCACCCCTCCACTTT. Translated, it gives CASSSDSNNSPLHF.